Listed below are T cell receptor beta chains from one sample, sequenced in a study of blood T cell repertoires in COVID-19. Assay used: immunoSEQ multiplex PCR; TCRdb lists only in-frame clones, some missing. The table has about 200,000 clones, around four fifths seen once. The material sequenced was peripheral blood. The receptors were gathered from a woman in her forties or fifties with acute or convalescent COVID-19. The CDR3 runs from the conserved cysteine through the conserved F or W. D genes are given only for firm matches. A row's size may be missing; if present it is once, few, many or a size class.

D gene: NA; clone size: NA; J gene: TRBJ1-3; CDR3 length: 16; V gene: TRBV18; CDR3 DNA: TGTGCCAGCTCACCACTCTCTGGAGTCTCTGGAAACACCATATATTTT; CDR3 protein: CASSPLSGVSGNTIYF
D gene: NA; clone size: NA; J gene: TRBJ2-7; CDR3 length: 14; V gene: TRBV3-1/TRBV3-2; CDR3 DNA: TGTGCCAGCAGCCCACAGACTAGTTCGCGCGAGCAGTACTTC; CDR3 protein: CASSPQTSSREQYF
D gene: NA; clone size: NA; J gene: TRBJ2-1; CDR3 length: 14; V gene: TRBV2; CDR3 DNA: TGTGCCAGCAGTGTCCGGGTAAGCGGGAATGAGCAGTTCTTC; CDR3 protein: CASSVRVSGNEQFF
D gene: TRBD1; clone size: NA; J gene: TRBJ1-2; CDR3 length: 13; V gene: TRBV19; CDR3 DNA: TGTGCCAGTCCCGGACAGGAGGTGAGGGGCTACACCTTC; CDR3 protein: CASPGQEVRGYTF
D gene: NA; clone size: NA; J gene: TRBJ1-5; CDR3 length: 13; V gene: TRBV19; CDR3 DNA: TGTGCCAGTAGTATGACGGGTAATCAGCCCCAGCATTTT; CDR3 protein: CASSMTGNQPQHF
D gene: TRBD2; clone size: NA; J gene: TRBJ2-1; CDR3 length: 15; V gene: TRBV9; CDR3 DNA: TGTGCCAGCAGCGCCCTAGCGGGTACCTACAATGAGCAGTTCTTC; CDR3 protein: CASSALAGTYNEQFF
D gene: TRBD2; clone size: NA; J gene: TRBJ2-1; CDR3 length: 17; V gene: TRBV14; CDR3 DNA: TGTGCCAGCAGCCAAGATGGGACTAGCGGGATTTACAATGAGCAGTTCTTC; CDR3 protein: CASSQDGTSGIYNEQFF
D gene: NA; clone size: NA; J gene: TRBJ2-1; CDR3 length: 13; V gene: TRBV18; CDR3 DNA: TGTGCCAGCTCACCAAACAACCCGGAGGAGCAGTTCTTC; CDR3 protein: CASSPNNPEEQFF
D gene: TRBD1; clone size: NA; J gene: TRBJ1-1; CDR3 length: 15; V gene: TRBV5-1; CDR3 DNA: TGCGCCAGCAGCGGGGAACAGGGGTGGAACACTGAAGCTTTCTTT; CDR3 protein: CASSGEQGWNTEAFF
D gene: NA; clone size: NA; J gene: TRBJ2-1; CDR3 length: 14; V gene: TRBV6-5; CDR3 DNA: TGTGCCAGCAGTTTTCCGGGACAAGCAAATGAGCAGTTCTTC; CDR3 protein: CASSFPGQANEQFF
D gene: NA; clone size: NA; J gene: TRBJ2-3; CDR3 length: 14; V gene: TRBV6-5; CDR3 DNA: TGTGCCAGCAGGCCGTATGCGGGGCGAGATACGCAGTATTTT; CDR3 protein: CASRPYAGRDTQYF
D gene: NA; clone size: once; J gene: TRBJ1-5; CDR3 length: 14; V gene: TRBV19; CDR3 DNA: TGTGCCAGTAGTATCGCAAGACTGGATCAGCCCCAGCATTTT; CDR3 protein: CASSIARLDQPQHF
D gene: NA; clone size: NA; J gene: TRBJ2-2; CDR3 length: 16; V gene: TRBV7-2; CDR3 DNA: TGTGCCAGCATGGACAGTGCCTATCCCAACACCGGGGAGCTGTTTTTT; CDR3 protein: CASMDSAYPNTGELFF
D gene: TRBD2; clone size: NA; J gene: TRBJ2-3; CDR3 length: 16; V gene: TRBV14; CDR3 DNA: TGTGCCAGCAGCCCGATATGGCGGGAGTCCTCAGATACGCAGTATTTT; CDR3 protein: CASSPIWRESSDTQYF
D gene: NA; clone size: medium-sized; J gene: TRBJ1-6; CDR3 length: 12; V gene: TRBV28; CDR3 DNA: TGTGCCAGCAGCTCCCTGAGAGGACCCCTCCACTTT; CDR3 protein: CASSSLRGPLHF
D gene: NA; clone size: NA; J gene: TRBJ1-4; CDR3 length: 17; V gene: TRBV6-1; CDR3 DNA: TGTGCCAGCAGTGAAGCTACCTGGGGCTCCACTAATGAAAAACTGTTTTTT; CDR3 protein: CASSEATWGSTNEKLFF
D gene: TRBD2; clone size: few; J gene: TRBJ2-7; CDR3 length: 16; V gene: TRBV11-1; CDR3 DNA: TGTGCCAGCAGACCTTCCGGACTAGCGGGAGACTACGAGCAGTACTTC; CDR3 protein: CASRPSGLAGDYEQYF
D gene: TRBD1; clone size: NA; J gene: TRBJ1-4; CDR3 length: 14; V gene: TRBV5-1; CDR3 DNA: TGCGCCAGCAGCCCGGGACAGACGAATGAAAAACTGTTTTTT; CDR3 protein: CASSPGQTNEKLFF
D gene: NA; clone size: NA; J gene: TRBJ1-2; CDR3 length: 14; V gene: TRBV5-1; CDR3 DNA: TGCGCCAGCAGCTTGGGTGATTCAGGGTATGGCTACACCTTC; CDR3 protein: CASSLGDSGYGYTF
D gene: NA; clone size: NA; J gene: TRBJ2-2; CDR3 length: 11; V gene: TRBV28; CDR3 DNA: TGTGCCAGCAGTTTCGAGGGGGAGCTGTTTTTT; CDR3 protein: CASSFEGELFF
D gene: TRBD1; clone size: NA; J gene: TRBJ2-7; CDR3 length: 14; V gene: TRBV3-1/TRBV3-2; CDR3 DNA: TGTGCCAGCAGCCTGCCGGGACAGTCCTACGAGCAGTACTTC; CDR3 protein: CASSLPGQSYEQYF
D gene: NA; clone size: NA; J gene: TRBJ2-3; CDR3 length: 11; V gene: TRBV20-1; CDR3 DNA: TGCAGTGCTAAACCGGAGAGGACGCAGTATTTT; CDR3 protein: CSAKPERTQYF
D gene: TRBD1; clone size: once; J gene: TRBJ1-1; CDR3 length: 14; V gene: TRBV28; CDR3 DNA: TGTGCCAGCAGTCCCCCAGGGGGCATCACTGAAGCTTTCTTT; CDR3 protein: CASSPPGGITEAFF
D gene: NA; clone size: NA; J gene: TRBJ2-7; CDR3 length: 13; V gene: TRBV27; CDR3 DNA: TGTGCCAGCAGGGCCCGGGGCTCCTACGAGCAGTACTTC; CDR3 protein: CASRARGSYEQYF
D gene: TRBD2; clone size: NA; J gene: TRBJ2-1; CDR3 length: 16; V gene: TRBV5-5; CDR3 DNA: TGTGCCAGCAGCTTGTACCTAGCGGGTCTCTACAATGAGCAGTTCTTC; CDR3 protein: CASSLYLAGLYNEQFF
D gene: NA; clone size: NA; J gene: TRBJ2-7; CDR3 length: 11; V gene: TRBV3-1/TRBV3-2; CDR3 DNA: TGTGCCAGCAGCCAAGCACGGGAGCAGTACTTC; CDR3 protein: CASSQAREQYF
D gene: TRBD1; clone size: NA; J gene: TRBJ2-7; CDR3 length: 16; V gene: TRBV6-1; CDR3 DNA: TGTGCCAGCAGTGAAGCGCTGGGACAGGGGACCTACGAGCAGTACTTC; CDR3 protein: CASSEALGQGTYEQYF
D gene: NA; clone size: NA; J gene: TRBJ2-7; CDR3 length: 17; V gene: TRBV4-2; CDR3 DNA: TGTGCCAGCAGCCCACCCTCTGGGCGGGCCTCTTTCTACGAGCAGTACTTC; CDR3 protein: CASSPPSGRASFYEQYF
D gene: TRBD1; clone size: NA; J gene: TRBJ2-1; CDR3 length: 13; V gene: TRBV27; CDR3 DNA: TGTGCCAGCAGTTGGACAGGCTACAATGAGCAGTTCTTC; CDR3 protein: CASSWTGYNEQFF